A selection of T cell receptor beta chains follows, all from one sample in a study of blood T cell repertoires in COVID-19. Data came from immunoSEQ multiplex PCR; TCRdb stores just in-frame clones and leaves some out. The sample holds under 200,000 clones, about 83% seen once. The sample consisted of peripheral blood. The origin of the receptors is a young man with active or convalescent COVID-19. Each CDR3 is given with its conserved first and last residue. D genes are given only for firm matches. Clone size is shown for a subset of rows, as once, few, many or a class of expanded clone.

>TRBD2|TRBJ2-5|TRBV11-2|-
CASSPGTSGSLLETQYF
TGTGCCAGCAGCCCTGGGACTAGCGGGAGTCTTTTAGAGACCCAGTACTTC
>-|TRBJ1-1|TRBV18|-
CASSPGTGLREAFF
TGTGCCAGCTCACCAGGCACGGGTCTTAGAGAAGCTTTCTTT
>-|TRBJ2-1|TRBV12-3/TRBV12-4|-
CASIPFRASEQFF
TGTGCCAGCATACCCTTCAGGGCTTCTGAGCAGTTCTTC
>TRBD1|TRBJ1-2|TRBV27|-
CASSSPGTGVFGYTF
TGTGCCAGCAGTTCCCCCGGGACAGGGGTTTTTGGCTACACCTTC
>-|TRBJ1-1|TRBV5-4|-
CASSTRPGQGMNTEAFF
TGTGCCAGCAGCACTCGACCCGGCCAGGGTATGAACACTGAAGCTTTCTTT
>TRBD1|TRBJ1-2|TRBV5-1|-
CASSLAGDRDGYTF
TGCGCCAGCAGCTTGGCCGGGGACAGGGACGGCTACACCTTC
>TRBD1|TRBJ1-5|TRBV2|few
CASSEGTGGYQPQHF
TGTGCCAGCAGTGAGGGAACAGGGGGCTATCAGCCCCAGCATTTT
>-|TRBJ1-5|TRBV15|-
CATSRDLEPQHF
TGTGCCACCAGCAGAGATCTAGAGCCCCAGCATTTT
>-|TRBJ2-1|TRBV19|once
CASSLGRNEQFF
TGTGCCAGTAGTTTAGGGAGGAATGAGCAGTTCTTC
>-|TRBJ1-1|TRBV12-3/TRBV12-4|-
CASSFNQDTEAFF
TGTGCCAGCAGTTTTAACCAGGACACTGAAGCTTTCTTT
>-|TRBJ1-2|TRBV30|-
CACTPVGPGGYTF
TGTGCCTGTACCCCTGTGGGGCCGGGTGGCTACACCTTC
>-|TRBJ1-4|TRBV6-6|-
CASSYSTDREKLFF
TGTGCCAGCAGTTACTCGACAGATCGTGAAAAACTGTTTTTT
>-|TRBJ1-2|TRBV30|-
CAWSKDNSDYGYTF
TGTGCCTGGAGTAAGGACAATTCTGACTATGGCTACACCTTC
>TRBD1|TRBJ2-1|TRBV6-5|-
CASSSTGTGYEQFF
TGTGCCAGCAGTTCCACCGGGACAGGGTATGAGCAGTTCTTC
>TRBD2|TRBJ2-1|TRBV7-3|-
CASSLVLAGRDEQFF
TGTGCCAGCAGCTTAGTCCTAGCGGGACGGGATGAGCAGTTCTTC
>-|TRBJ2-7|TRBV7-3|-
CASSLNPAQRSGSYEQYF
TGTGCCAGCAGCTTAAACCCCGCTCAGCGTAGCGGCAGTTACGAGCAGTACTTC
>-|TRBJ1-1|TRBV7-9|-
CASSIAGRHTEAFF
TGTGCCAGCAGCATCGCGGGTCGGCACACTGAAGCTTTCTTT
>-|TRBJ2-7|TRBV3-1/TRBV3-2|-
CASSQSEGGHEQYF
TGTGCCAGCAGCCAGAGTGAGGGGGGGCACGAGCAGTACTTC
>TRBD2|TRBJ2-3|TRBV7-6|few
CASSLVPAGGQKDTQYF
TGTGCCAGCAGCTTAGTTCCCGCGGGGGGCCAGAAAGATACGCAGTATTTT
>-|TRBJ1-3|TRBV5-1|-
CASSLTGHGNTIYF
TGCGCCAGCAGCTTGACAGGGCACGGAAACACCATATATTTT
>-|TRBJ1-2|TRBV24-1|few
CATSDGTGFDRANYGYTF
TGTGCCACCAGTGATGGAACAGGGTTCGATAGAGCTAACTATGGCTACACCTTC
>-|TRBJ1-4|TRBV7-7|few
CASSLVQVKFLGEKLFF
TGTGCTAGCAGCTTAGTCCAGGTTAAGTTTTTAGGTGAAAAACTGTTTTTT
>TRBD2|TRBJ2-1|TRBV7-3|-
CASSLRALAGRRNEQFF
TGTGCCAGCAGCTTACGCGCCTTAGCGGGAAGAAGGAATGAGCAGTTCTTC
>TRBD1|TRBJ2-1|TRBV5-1|-
CASSLGGTGNEQFF
TGCGCCAGCAGCTTGGGAGGGACAGGGAATGAGCAGTTCTTC
>-|TRBJ1-6|TRBV2|-
CATTGRGPLHF
TGTGCCACCACAGGGCGAGGACCCCTCCACTTT
>TRBD2|TRBJ2-5|TRBV6-5|-
CASSPSGQETQYF
TGTGCCAGCAGTCCTAGCGGGCAAGAGACCCAGTACTTC
>-|TRBJ1-1|TRBV18|once
CASSPLTLGGNTEAFF
TGTGCCAGCTCACCACTCACCCTCGGTGGGAACACTGAAGCTTTCTTT
>TRBD2|TRBJ2-1|TRBV5-1|-
CASRDTGSGSYYNEQFF
TGCGCCAGCAGAGACACCGGCAGCGGGAGTTACTACAATGAGCAGTTCTTC
>-|TRBJ1-1|TRBV5-1|few
CASSSQDTEAFF
TGCGCCAGCAGTAGTCAGGACACTGAAGCTTTCTTT
>TRBD1|TRBJ2-3|TRBV10-3|-
CAISEGQGQYF
TGTGCCATCAGTGAGGGACAGGGGCAGTATTTT
>TRBD1|TRBJ1-1|TRBV15|-
CATSGTGGRLDTEAFF
TGTGCCACCAGCGGGACAGGGGGACGTTTAGACACTGAAGCTTTCTTT
>TRBD2|TRBJ2-7|TRBV6-5|-
CASSYGTSGTTYEQYF
TGTGCCAGCAGTTACGGGACTAGCGGAACTACCTACGAGCAGTACTTC
>-|TRBJ2-1|TRBV24-1|few
CATSEHGFGHNEQFF
TGTGCCACCAGTGAGCATGGGTTTGGGCACAATGAGCAGTTCTTC
>TRBD2|TRBJ2-7|TRBV6-2/TRBV6-3|-
CASSDRTSGRVTGQYF
TGTGCCAGCAGCGACCGGACTAGCGGGAGAGTGACAGGGCAGTACTTC
>TRBD2|TRBJ2-7|TRBV7-8|-
CASSPGGTSGRIKQYF
TGTGCCAGCAGCCCTGGAGGGACTAGCGGGAGGATCAAGCAGTACTTC
>TRBD1|TRBJ1-2|TRBV4-1|few
CASSPGQGSNYGYTF
TGCGCCAGCAGCCCGGGACAGGGTTCTAACTATGGCTACACCTTC
>TRBD1|TRBJ1-2|TRBV19|-
CASSLLWTGGIGYTF
TGTGCCAGTAGCCTTCTCTGGACAGGGGGAATTGGCTACACCTTC
>TRBD1|TRBJ1-6|TRBV27|-
CASSLRQGYGSPLHF
TGTGCCAGCAGTTTAAGACAGGGCTACGGTTCACCCCTCCACTTT
>-|TRBJ2-2|TRBV24-1|-
CATSDGLNLGNTGELFF
TGTGCCACCAGTGATGGGCTCAACTTAGGGAACACCGGGGAGCTGTTTTTT
>-|TRBJ1-1|TRBV6-4|-
CASSPGLNTEAFF
TGTGCCAGCAGTCCAGGGTTGAACACTGAAGCTTTCTTT
>-|TRBJ2-7|TRBV6-5|-
CASGGKSVSSYEQYF
TGTGCCAGCGGAGGGAAGAGCGTCAGCTCCTACGAGCAGTACTTC
>-|TRBJ2-1|TRBV29-1|-
CSVGRGSYNEQFF
TGCAGCGTGGGGAGAGGCTCCTACAATGAGCAGTTCTTC
>-|TRBJ2-2|TRBV4-1|-
CASSPIAAVNTGELFF
TGCGCCAGCAGCCCCATAGCGGCGGTTAACACCGGGGAGCTGTTTTTT
>TRBD1|TRBJ2-1|TRBV7-3|-
CASRPTGVYNEQFF
TGTGCCAGCAGACCGACAGGGGTCTACAATGAGCAGTTCTTC
>TRBD2|TRBJ2-3|TRBV7-8|-
CASSLQLGLAGADTQYF
TGTGCCAGCAGCTTACAACTCGGACTAGCGGGAGCAGATACGCAGTATTTT
>TRBD2|TRBJ2-1|TRBV15|-
CATSRVIGTSGERHEQFF
TGTGCCACCAGCAGAGTCATAGGGACTAGCGGGGAGCGACATGAGCAGTTCTTC
>-|TRBJ1-6|TRBV7-9|-
CASSLAYLGTDLNSPLHF
TGTGCCAGCAGCTTAGCGTATTTAGGGACTGACCTAAATTCACCCCTCCACTTT
>-|TRBJ1-1|TRBV7-9|-
CASSSPEKRTEAFF
TGTGCCAGCAGCTCCCCGGAAAAGCGGACTGAAGCTTTCTTT
>TRBD2|TRBJ2-2|TRBV5-6|-
CASSSTSGRDGTNTGELFF
TGTGCCAGCAGCTCTACTAGCGGGAGGGACGGAACGAACACCGGGGAGCTGTTTTTT
>-|TRBJ1-2|TRBV9|-
CASSPWGEQNLNYGYTF
TGTGCCAGCAGCCCATGGGGGGAACAGAACCTTAACTATGGCTACACCTTC
>TRBD2|TRBJ2-5|TRBV9|-
CASSVVTSGGKETQYF
TGTGCCAGCAGCGTAGTGACTAGCGGGGGGAAGGAGACCCAGTACTTC
>TRBD2|TRBJ2-1|TRBV6-5|-
CASSSGTGGYNEQFF
TGTGCCAGCAGTTCCGGGACGGGGGGTTACAATGAGCAGTTCTTC
>TRBD1|TRBJ2-1|TRBV5-1|-
CASTLGTGGYNEQFF
TGCGCCAGCACCCTTGGGACAGGGGGTTACAATGAGCAGTTCTTC
>-|TRBJ1-4|TRBV6-5|-
CASKRGWTNEKLFF
TGTGCCAGCAAGAGAGGGTGGACTAATGAAAAACTGTTTTTT
>-|TRBJ1-1|TRBV11-3|-
CASSKSHKTGYTEAFF
TGTGCCAGCAGCAAATCGCACAAGACAGGCTACACTGAAGCTTTCTTT
>TRBD2|TRBJ2-7|TRBV18|-
CASSPPGFGSGSPYEQYF
TGTGCCAGCTCACCGCCAGGCTTTGGGAGCGGGAGCCCCTACGAGCAGTACTTC
>-|TRBJ2-3|TRBV6-5|-
CASSTYGPYTDTQYF
TGTGCCAGCAGTACCTATGGGCCTTACACAGATACGCAGTATTTT
>TRBD2|TRBJ2-1|TRBV30|many
CAWSVLAGDPYNEQFF
TGTGCCTGGAGTGTCCTAGCGGGAGATCCCTACAATGAGCAGTTCTTC
>TRBD2|TRBJ2-1|TRBV19|-
CASSIDLAGGYNEQFF
TGTGCCAGTAGTATAGATTTGGCGGGGGGGTACAATGAGCAGTTCTTC
>TRBD2|TRBJ2-1|TRBV20-1|-
CSARGVNEQFF
TGCAGTGCCCGGGGGGTCAATGAGCAGTTCTTC